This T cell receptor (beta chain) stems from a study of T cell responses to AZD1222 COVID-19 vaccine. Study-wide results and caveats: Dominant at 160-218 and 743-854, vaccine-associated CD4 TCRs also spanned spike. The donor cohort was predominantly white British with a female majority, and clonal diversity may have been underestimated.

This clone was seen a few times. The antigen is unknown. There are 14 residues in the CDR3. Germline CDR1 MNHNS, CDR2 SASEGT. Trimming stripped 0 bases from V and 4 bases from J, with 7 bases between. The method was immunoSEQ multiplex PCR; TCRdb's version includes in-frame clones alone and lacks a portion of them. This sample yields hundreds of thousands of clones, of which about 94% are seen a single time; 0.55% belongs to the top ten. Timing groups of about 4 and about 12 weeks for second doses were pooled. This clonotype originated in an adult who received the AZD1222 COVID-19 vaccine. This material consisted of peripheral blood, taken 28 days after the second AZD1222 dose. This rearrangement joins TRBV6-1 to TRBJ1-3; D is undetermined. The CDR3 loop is CASSEARTGNTIYF. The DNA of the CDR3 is TGTGCCAGCAGTGAAGCGCGGACCGGAAACACCATATATTTT.